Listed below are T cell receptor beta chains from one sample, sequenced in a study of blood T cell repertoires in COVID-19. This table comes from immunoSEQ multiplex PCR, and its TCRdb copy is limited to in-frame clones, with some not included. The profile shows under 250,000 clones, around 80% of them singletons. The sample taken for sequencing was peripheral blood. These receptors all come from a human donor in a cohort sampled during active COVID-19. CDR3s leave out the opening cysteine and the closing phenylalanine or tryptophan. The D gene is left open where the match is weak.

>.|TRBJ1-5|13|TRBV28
ASRSTGRSNQPQH
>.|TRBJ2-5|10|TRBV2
ASSGQGLTQY
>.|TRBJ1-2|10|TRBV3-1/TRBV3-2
ASSQGLEGYT
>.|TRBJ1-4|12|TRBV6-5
ASSYGQFNEKLF
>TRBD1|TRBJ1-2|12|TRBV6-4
ASSPAGQGVGYT
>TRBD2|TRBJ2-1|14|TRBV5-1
ASSRQAAGGYNEQF
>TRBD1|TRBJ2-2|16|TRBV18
ASSPPLSRGLSAGELF
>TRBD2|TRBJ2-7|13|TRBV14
ASSRGTSGYQGQY
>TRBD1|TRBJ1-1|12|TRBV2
ASSSGQGKTEAF
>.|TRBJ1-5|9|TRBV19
ASSGGIAQH
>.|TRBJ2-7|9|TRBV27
ASSSGWEQY
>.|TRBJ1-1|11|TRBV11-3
ASSRTEGTEAF
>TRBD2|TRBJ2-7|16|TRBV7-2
ASSFRDSGGASSYEQY
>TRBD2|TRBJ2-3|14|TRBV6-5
ASSYSTSGSTDTQY
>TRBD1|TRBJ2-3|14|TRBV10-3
AISESGQGGRNTQY
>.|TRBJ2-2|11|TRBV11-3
ASSLGASGELF
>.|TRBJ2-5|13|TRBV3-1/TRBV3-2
ASSQLGGARKTQY
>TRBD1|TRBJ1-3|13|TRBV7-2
ASSSDRASGNTIY
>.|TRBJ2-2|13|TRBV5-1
ASSLGRVNTGELF
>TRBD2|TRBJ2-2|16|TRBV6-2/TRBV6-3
ASSLTSGAPRGTGELF
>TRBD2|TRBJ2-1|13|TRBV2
ASSAETSGYNEQF
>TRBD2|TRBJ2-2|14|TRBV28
ASSLTGTSGTGELF
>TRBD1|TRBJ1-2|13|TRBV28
ASSHRDRGRYGYT
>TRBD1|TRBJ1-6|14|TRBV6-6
ASRPQGVASNSPLH
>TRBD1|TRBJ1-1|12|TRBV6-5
ASGRDRGSTEAF